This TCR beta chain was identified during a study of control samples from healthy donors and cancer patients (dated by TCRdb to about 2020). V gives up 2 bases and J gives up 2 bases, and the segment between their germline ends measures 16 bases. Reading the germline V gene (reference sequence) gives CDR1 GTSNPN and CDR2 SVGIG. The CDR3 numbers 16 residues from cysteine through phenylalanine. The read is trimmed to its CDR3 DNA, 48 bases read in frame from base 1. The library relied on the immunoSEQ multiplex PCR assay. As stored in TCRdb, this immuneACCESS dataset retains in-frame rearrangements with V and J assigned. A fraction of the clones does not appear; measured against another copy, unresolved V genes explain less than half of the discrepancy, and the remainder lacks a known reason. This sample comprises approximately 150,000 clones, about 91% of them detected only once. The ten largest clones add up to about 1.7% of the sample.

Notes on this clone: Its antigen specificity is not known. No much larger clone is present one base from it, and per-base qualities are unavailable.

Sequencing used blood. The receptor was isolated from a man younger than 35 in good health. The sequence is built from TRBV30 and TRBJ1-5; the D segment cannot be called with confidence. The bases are TGTGCCTGGAGTTCCGGGAGAGGATACGGCAATCAGCCCCAGCATTTT. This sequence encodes CAWSSGRGYGNQPQHF.